Given below is one T cell receptor beta chain in context. Antigen specificity is unknown. Libraries were prepared by immunoSEQ multiplex PCR; TCRdb keeps only in-frame clonotypes and omits some of them. The table includes 23,000 or so clones, roughly 84% detected once. This specimen belongs to a study of CD4 T cell repertoires in COVID-19. About the research overall: Relabeled CFSE-low cells, IL-2-expanded for roughly 9 days, met spikes from other coronaviruses. Study-wide results and caveats: SARS-CoV and/or HKU1 spike cultures shared between about 6 and 26% of SARS-CoV-2 clonotypes.

CDR1 is SGHTA and CDR2 is FQGNSA in the germline V gene. The CDR3 spans 16 residues. Trimming took 1 base from V and 7 from J; bases not matched to a gene: 3. The memory T cells were sequenced right after ex vivo isolation, without culture. Sample: central memory CD4+ T cells from blood, taken before the COVID-19 pandemic. The sequence was obtained from a human donor who had COVID-19. The chain is built from TRBV7-2 and TRBJ1-6; 11 positions agree with TRBD1. CDR3 DNA sequence: TGTGCCAGCAGCTTAGGGGGACAGGGGGGAAATTCACCCCTCCACTTT. This gives the protein CASSLGGQGGNSPLHF.